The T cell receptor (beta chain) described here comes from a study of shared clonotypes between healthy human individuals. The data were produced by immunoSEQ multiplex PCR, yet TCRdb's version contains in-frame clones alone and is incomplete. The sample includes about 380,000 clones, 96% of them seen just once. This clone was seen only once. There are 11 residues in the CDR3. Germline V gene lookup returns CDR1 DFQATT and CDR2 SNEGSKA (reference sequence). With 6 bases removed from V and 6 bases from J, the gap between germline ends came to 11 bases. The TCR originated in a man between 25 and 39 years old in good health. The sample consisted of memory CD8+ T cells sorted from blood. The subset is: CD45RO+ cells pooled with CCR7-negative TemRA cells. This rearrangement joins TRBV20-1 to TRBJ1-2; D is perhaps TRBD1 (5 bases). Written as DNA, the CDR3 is TGCAGTGCCCACAGGATGGATGGCTACACCTTC. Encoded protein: CSAHRMDGYTF.